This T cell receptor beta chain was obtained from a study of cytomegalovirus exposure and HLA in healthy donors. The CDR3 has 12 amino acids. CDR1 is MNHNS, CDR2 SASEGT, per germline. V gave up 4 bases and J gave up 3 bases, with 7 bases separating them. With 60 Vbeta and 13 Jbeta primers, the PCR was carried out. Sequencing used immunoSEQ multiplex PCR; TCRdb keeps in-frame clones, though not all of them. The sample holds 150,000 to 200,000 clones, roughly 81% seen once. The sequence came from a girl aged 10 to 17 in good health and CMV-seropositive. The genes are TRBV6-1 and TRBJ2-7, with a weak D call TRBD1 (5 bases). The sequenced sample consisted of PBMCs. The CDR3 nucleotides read TGTGCCAGCAGTGCCCAGGGCTACGAGCAGTACTTC. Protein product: CASSAQGYEQYF.